What follows are 24 T cell receptor beta chains derived from one specimen sequenced in a study of shared clonotypes between healthy human individuals. Clones were sequenced by immunoSEQ multiplex PCR, and TCRdb holds only the in-frame ones, with some missing. This table holds a few million clones, over 85% found once. Sequenced sample: naive CD4+ T cells sorted from blood. Subset of the sample: CD45RA+ positively selected. The receptors were gathered from a young man in good health.

This chain uses TRBV27 with TRBJ2-3, with D maybe TRBD1 (6 bases). The germline CDR1 and CDR2 sequences are MNHEY and SMNVEV (reference sequence). Between the trimmed V and J ends, which lost 6 bases and 2 bases, there was a span of 12 bases. The CDR3 is made up of 14 amino acids. CDR3 residues: CASRRRTATDTQYF. The CDR3 nucleotides read TGTGCCAGCAGGCGACGGACAGCCACAGATACGCAGTATTTT.

Here the CDR3 reads CASARQGGRNEQFF. The CDR3 nucleotides read TGCGCCAGCGCAAGGCAGGGGGGCCGCAATGAGCAGTTCTTC. The chain uses TRBV5-1 and TRBJ2-1, with D possibly matching TRBD1 (7 bases). Trimming stripped 7 bases from V and 6 bases from J, with 17 bases between. Per germline, CDR1 SGHRS and CDR2 YFSETQ. CDR3 size: 14 residues.

This rearrangement joins TRBV4-3 to TRBJ2-3, with 9 bases lining up with TRBD2. The CDR3 loop spans 17 amino acids. The J segment lost 3 bases and the V segment lost 0 bases, leaving 7 bases of the junction unmatched. Germline CDR1 and CDR2: LGHNA and YSLEER. As DNA, the CDR3 is TGCGCCAGCAGCCAAGATTTACTAGCGGGCTTTACAGATACGCAGTATTTT. Its protein is CASSQDLLAGFTDTQYF.

J is TRBJ1-6 and V is TRBV6-5; 7 nucleotides agree with TRBD1. The ends lost 0 bases at V and 14 bases at J; junction bases unmatched: 1. CDR1 MNHEY and CDR2 SVGAGI come from the germline V gene. The CDR3 is 12 amino acids. The chain's CDR3 is CASSYSGTALHF. CDR3 nucleotides: TGTGCCAGCAGTTACTCGGGGACAGCCCTCCACTTT.

In its sample, this clone was seen once. This chain uses TRBV19 with TRBJ2-1, with 11 nucleotides matching TRBD2. This CDR3 has 15 amino acids. V lost 3 bases and J lost 6; bases outside the gene matches: 4. Per the germline V gene, CDR1 is LNHDA and CDR2 is SQIVND (reference sequence). CDR3 bases: TGTGCCAGTAGTATGAGGGGACTAGCGGTCAATGAGCAGTTCTTC. Amino acid sequence: CASSMRGLAVNEQFF.

The chain links TRBV11-1 to TRBJ2-3; 13 bases line up with TRBD2. The CDR3 runs 16 residues. After removal of 5 bases from V and 4 bases from J, the junction contained 6 bases not matched to a gene. In germline, CDR1 is SGHAT, CDR2 FQDESV (reference sequence). CDR3 coding DNA: TGTGCCAGCAGCCAACTAGCGGGGGGGCTCGCAGATACGCAGTATTTT. It yields the protein CASSQLAGGLADTQYF.

V and J are TRBV11-3 and TRBJ1-4; perhaps TRBD1 as D (5 bases). Germline CDR1 SGHNT, CDR2 YENEEA. V lost 0 bases, J lost 6 bases, and 20 bases lay in between. There are 18 residues in the CDR3. The CDR3 protein is CASSLEDSGAAPHEKLFF. The CDR3 DNA follows: TGTGCCAGCAGCTTAGAGGATAGTGGGGCAGCCCCGCATGAAAAACTGTTTTTT.

This sequence joins TRBV7-9 and TRBJ2-2, with D possibly being TRBD1 (6 bases). The germline CDR1 and CDR2 sequences are SEHNR and FQNEAQ (reference sequence). V was cut by 3 bases and J by 6 bases, with 14 bases left in between. The CDR3 is 15 residues long. CDR3 residues: CASSFPGTRSGELFF. DNA for the CDR3: TGTGCCAGCAGCTTTCCCGGGACAAGGTCCGGGGAGCTGTTTTTT. Based on the CDR3 plus reference TRBV7-9 and TRBJ2-2, the full variable domain is DTGVSQNPRHKITKRGQNVTFRCDPISEHNRLYWYRQTLGQGPEFLTYFQNEAQLEKSRLLSDRFSAERPKGSFSTLEIQRTEQGDSAMYLCASSFPGTRSGELFFGEGSRLTVL.

This clone has just one count. The rearrangement joins TRBV6-5 to TRBJ2-1, with D possibly called TRBD1 or TRBD2 (5 bases each). This CDR3 spans 14 amino acids. The V and J ends lost 10 bases and 6 bases respectively, with 19 bases between them. Germline-derived CDR1 and CDR2 are MNHEY and SVGAGI. CDR3 sequence (DNA): TGTGCCACCGGAAGGCCCGGGGCCCTCAATGAGCAGTTCTTC. Translated: CATGRPGALNEQFF.

This chain connects TRBV7-2 to TRBJ1-1, with D perhaps TRBD1 (5 bases). Trimming took off 5 bases at V and 1 base at J, with 11 bases between the two ends. CDR1 is SGHTA, CDR2 FQGNSA, per germline. The length of the CDR3 is 14 residues. CDR3 amino acids: CASSPNRQNTEAFF. The CDR3 DNA reads as TGTGCCAGCAGCCCTAACAGGCAGAACACTGAAGCTTTCTTT.

V and J are TRBV18 and TRBJ2-2; TRBD2 is a possible D gene (6 bases). V lost 2 bases and J lost 6, with 13 bases in between. Germline V gene lookup returns CDR1 KGHSH and CDR2 LQKENI. This CDR3 is 15 amino acids long. The CDR3 nucleotides read TGTGCCAGCTCACCAAGGCAGGAGGGGTCCGGGGAGCTGTTTTTT. Translating it yields CASSPRQEGSGELFF.

The V and J genes are TRBV5-1 and TRBJ1-1, with D perhaps matching TRBD1 (6 bases). This CDR3 spans 15 amino acids. V shed 4 bases and J shed 4 bases, with 17 bases lying between them. Germline loops: CDR1 SGHRS, CDR2 YFSETQ. In nucleotides, the CDR3 is TGCGCCAGCAGCCTATTACAGGGTGGGTTCACTGAAGCTTTCTTT. Protein sequence: CASSLLQGGFTEAFF.

The chain combines TRBV6-5 with TRBJ2-2, with D possibly TRBD1 on 5 matching bases. Between the trimmed V and J ends, which lost 10 bases and 9 bases, there was a span of 21 bases. CDR1 is MNHEY and CDR2 is SVGAGI in the germline V gene. The CDR3 runs 14 residues. The CDR3 DNA follows: TGTGCCACCTCCCCGCAGGGTTCTTGGCGGGAGCTGTTTTTT. It specifies CATSPQGSWRELFF.

V usage is TRBV5-4 and J usage is TRBJ2-5; no reliable D call. From germline, CDR1 is SGHNT and CDR2 YYREEE (reference sequence). This CDR3 has 12 residues. Trimming took off 5 bases at V and 0 bases at J, with 5 bases between the two ends. The CDR3 region is CASSYDQETQYF. The CDR3 coding sequence is TGTGCCAGCAGTTATGACCAAGAGACCCAGTACTTC.

The chain couples TRBV14 to TRBJ2-7, with 9 bases lining up with TRBD1. Germline assignment: CDR1 SGHDN and CDR2 FVKESK. This CDR3 has 14 residues. V gave up 4 bases and J gave up 0 bases; unmatched junction bases: 1. The CDR3 DNA reads TGTGCCAGCAGCCGGGACAGGGTCTCCTACGAGCAGTACTTC. Translated, it gives CASSRDRVSYEQYF.

Notes on this clone: The sample has other DNA sequences that encode this CDR3 too. The chain links TRBV12-5 to TRBJ2-3; D unresolved. Looked up from germline, CDR1 is LGHNT and CDR2 is FRNRAP. This CDR3 is built from 11 residues. Trimming removed 3 bases at V and 3 bases at J, with 1 base between. CDR3: CASGLTDTQYF. The CDR3 nucleotides read TGTGCTAGTGGTTTAACAGATACGCAGTATTTT.

The chain has TRBV10-2 and TRBJ2-5; no definite D call. The length of the CDR3 is 14 residues. V was cut by 2 bases and J by 5 bases, with 12 bases left in between. Per the germline V gene, CDR1 is WSHSY and CDR2 is SAAADI. CDR3 coding DNA: TGCGCCAGCAGTGAGGTCCCTGCGATGGAGACCCAGTACTTC. This encodes CASSEVPAMETQYF.

DNA for the CDR3: TGTGCCAGCGGCGGGGACAGAGTCACAGATACGCAGTATTTT. Its protein is CASGGDRVTDTQYF. The V and J genes are TRBV27 and TRBJ2-3; D may be TRBD1 (7 bases). Germline V CDR1 and CDR2: MNHEY, SMNVEV (reference sequence). The CDR3 is made up of 14 amino acids. The ends were cut back, 8 bases at V and 2 bases at J, with 14 bases in the middle.

The rearrangement uses TRBV30 and TRBJ2-2; 7 positions match TRBD1. The CDR3 is made up of 15 amino acids. Germline V gives CDR1 GTSNPN, CDR2 SVGIG (reference sequence). V was pared by 1 base and J by 5 bases, with 7 bases of the junction left unmatched. The CDR3 DNA reads as TGTGCCTGGAGTGCACAGGGGAAGGTTACCGGGGAGCTGTTTTTT. Amino acids: CAWSAQGKVTGELFF.

The CDR3 region has the DNA TGCAGCCAAAGGTCCGGGTCCGAAGCTTTCTTT. Its protein is CSQRSGSEAFF. This chain links TRBV29-1 with TRBJ1-1; no clear D. V was shortened by 8 bases and J by 8 bases, with 15 bases between the two germline ends. This CDR3 has 11 residues. Per the germline V gene, CDR1 is SQVTM and CDR2 is ANQGSEA.

The genes are TRBV19 and TRBJ1-5; TRBD1 might be the D (6 bases). Germline V gene lookup returns CDR1 LNHDA and CDR2 SQIVND (reference sequence). The CDR3 runs 15 residues. Trimming stripped 4 bases from V and 7 bases from J, with 17 bases between. CDR3 coding DNA: TGTGCCAGTAGTAGGGGGGAGACAGGACGCCAGCCCCAGCATTTT. It is translated as CASSRGETGRQPQHF.

The genes are TRBV10-2 and TRBJ1-1; D gene uncertain. The V end lost 9 bases, the J end lost 4 bases, and 18 bases lay between the germline ends. The CDR3 is made up of 14 amino acids. The germline gives CDR1 WSHSY, CDR2 SAAADI. CDR3 DNA: TGCGCCAGTTGGGAGGACGCTTCCCGCACTGAAGCTTTCTTT. This gives the protein CASWEDASRTEAFF.

In the case of this clone: At the DNA level, this CDR3 is encoded by other sequences in the same sample as well. This chain uses TRBV18 with TRBJ1-5, with D hard to call. The V gene's germline CDR1 is KGHSH and CDR2 LQKENI. Deletions cut 6 bases from V and 4 bases from J, with 10 bases between. CDR3 length equals 13 residues. This chain's CDR3 is CASSSGGNQPQHF. The CDR3 nucleotides are TGTGCCAGCTCTTCCGGAGGAAATCAGCCCCAGCATTTT.

This clone was recorded only once. Other DNA sequences in the same sample also yield this CDR3. The chain has TRBV19 and TRBJ2-7, with unresolved D. Trimming shortened V by 6 bases and J by 0 bases, and 9 bases separated the two germline ends. The CDR3 extends over 13 amino acids. Germline V CDR1 and CDR2: LNHDA, SQIVND (reference sequence). The CDR3 region is CASSNRVSYEQYF. CDR3 sequence (DNA): TGTGCCAGTAGCAATCGGGTCTCCTACGAGCAGTACTTC.